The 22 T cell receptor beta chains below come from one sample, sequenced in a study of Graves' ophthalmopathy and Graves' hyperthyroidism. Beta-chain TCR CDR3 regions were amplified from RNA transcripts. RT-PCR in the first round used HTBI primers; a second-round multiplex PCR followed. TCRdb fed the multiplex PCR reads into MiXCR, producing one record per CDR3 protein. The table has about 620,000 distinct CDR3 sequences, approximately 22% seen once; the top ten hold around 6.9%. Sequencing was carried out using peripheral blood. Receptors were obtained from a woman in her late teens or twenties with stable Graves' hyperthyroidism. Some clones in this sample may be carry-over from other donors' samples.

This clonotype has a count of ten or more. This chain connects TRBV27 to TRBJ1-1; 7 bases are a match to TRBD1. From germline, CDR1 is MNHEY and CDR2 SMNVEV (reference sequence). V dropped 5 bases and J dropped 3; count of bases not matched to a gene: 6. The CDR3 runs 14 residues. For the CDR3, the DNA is TGTGCCAGCAGTCCGGGACAGTTCTACACTGAAGCTTTCTTT. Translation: CASSPGQFYTEAFF.

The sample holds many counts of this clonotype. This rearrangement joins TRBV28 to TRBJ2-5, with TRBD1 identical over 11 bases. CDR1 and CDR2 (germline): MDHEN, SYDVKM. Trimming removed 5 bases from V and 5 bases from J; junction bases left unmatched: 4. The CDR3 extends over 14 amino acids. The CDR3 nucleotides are TGTGCCAGCAGTATGGACAGGGGGCTTGAGACCCAGTACTTC. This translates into CASSMDRGLETQYF.

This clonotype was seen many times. The CDR3 sequence is CSANRGGEQYF. The DNA for the CDR3 is TGCAGTGCCAACAGGGGGGGGGAGCAGTACTTC. V and J are TRBV20-1 and TRBJ2-7; a weak D match, TRBD1 (8 bases). From germline, CDR1 is DFQATT and CDR2 SNEGSKA (reference sequence). The V and J ends lost 6 bases and 7 bases respectively, with 13 bases between them. CDR3 length: 11 amino acids.

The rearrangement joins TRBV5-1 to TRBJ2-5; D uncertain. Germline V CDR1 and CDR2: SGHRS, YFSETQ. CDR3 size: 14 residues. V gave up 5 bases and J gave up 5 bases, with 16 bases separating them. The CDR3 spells CASRGTVSGETQYF. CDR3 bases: TGCGCCAGCAGGGGAACAGTCTCCGGGGAGACCCAGTACTTC.

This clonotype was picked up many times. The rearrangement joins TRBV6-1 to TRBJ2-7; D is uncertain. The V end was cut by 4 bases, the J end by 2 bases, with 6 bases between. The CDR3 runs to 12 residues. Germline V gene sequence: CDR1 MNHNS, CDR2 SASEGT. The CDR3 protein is CASSVGAYEQYF. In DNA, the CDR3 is TGTGCCAGCAGTGTGGGCGCCTACGAGCAGTACTTC.

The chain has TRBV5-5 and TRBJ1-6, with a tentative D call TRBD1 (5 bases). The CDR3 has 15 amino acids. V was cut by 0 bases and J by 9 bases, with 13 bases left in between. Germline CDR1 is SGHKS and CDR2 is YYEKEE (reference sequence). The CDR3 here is CASSLEVRGTSPLHF. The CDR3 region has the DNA TGTGCCAGCAGCTTGGAGGTTAGGGGAACTTCACCCCTCCACTTT. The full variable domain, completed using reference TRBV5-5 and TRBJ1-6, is DAGVTQSPTHLIKTRGQQVTLRCSPISGHKSVSWYQQVLGQGPQFIFQYYEKEERGRGNFPDRFSARQFPNYSSELNVNALLLGDSALYLCASSLEVRGTSPLHFGNGTRLTVT.

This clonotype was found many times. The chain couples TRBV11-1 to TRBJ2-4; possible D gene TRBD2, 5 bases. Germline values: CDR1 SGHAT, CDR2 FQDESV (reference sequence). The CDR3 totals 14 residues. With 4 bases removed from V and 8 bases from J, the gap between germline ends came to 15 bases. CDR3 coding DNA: TGTGCCAGCAGCTCGGGGATTTTCGGGGACATTCAGTACTTC. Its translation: CASSSGIFGDIQYF.

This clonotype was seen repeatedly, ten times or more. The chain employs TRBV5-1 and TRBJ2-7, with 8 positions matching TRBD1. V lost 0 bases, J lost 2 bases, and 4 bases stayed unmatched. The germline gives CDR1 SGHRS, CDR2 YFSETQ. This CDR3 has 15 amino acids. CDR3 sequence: CASSLEDRVAYEQYF. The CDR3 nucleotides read TGCGCCAGCAGCTTGGAGGACAGGGTTGCCTACGAGCAGTACTTC.

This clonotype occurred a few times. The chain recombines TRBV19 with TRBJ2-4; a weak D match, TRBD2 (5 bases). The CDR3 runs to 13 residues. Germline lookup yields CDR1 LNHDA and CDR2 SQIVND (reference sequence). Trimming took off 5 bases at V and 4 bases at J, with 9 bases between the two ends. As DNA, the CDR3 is TGTGCCAGTAGTGGTCGGGGAAAAAACATTCAGTACTTC. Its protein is CASSGRGKNIQYF.

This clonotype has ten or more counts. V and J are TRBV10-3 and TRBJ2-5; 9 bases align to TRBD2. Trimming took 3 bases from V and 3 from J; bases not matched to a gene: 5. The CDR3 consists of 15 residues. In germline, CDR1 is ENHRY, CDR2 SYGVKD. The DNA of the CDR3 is TGTGCCATCAGTGAACCGAGCGGGGGGAAAGAGACCCAGTACTTC. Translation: CAISEPSGGKETQYF.

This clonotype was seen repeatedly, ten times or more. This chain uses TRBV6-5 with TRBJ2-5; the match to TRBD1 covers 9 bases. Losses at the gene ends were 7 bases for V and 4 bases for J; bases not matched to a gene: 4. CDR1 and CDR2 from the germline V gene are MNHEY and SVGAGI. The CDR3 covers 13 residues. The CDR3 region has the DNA TGTGCCAGCAATCCGACAGGGGGAGAGACCCAGTACTTC. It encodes CASNPTGGETQYF.

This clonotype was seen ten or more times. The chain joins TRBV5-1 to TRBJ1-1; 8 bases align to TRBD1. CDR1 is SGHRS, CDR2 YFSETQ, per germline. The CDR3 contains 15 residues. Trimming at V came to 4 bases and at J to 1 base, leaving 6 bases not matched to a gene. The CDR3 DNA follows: TGCGCCAGCAGCAACTTACAGGGGGGGAACACTGAAGCTTTCTTT. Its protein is CASSNLQGGNTEAFF.

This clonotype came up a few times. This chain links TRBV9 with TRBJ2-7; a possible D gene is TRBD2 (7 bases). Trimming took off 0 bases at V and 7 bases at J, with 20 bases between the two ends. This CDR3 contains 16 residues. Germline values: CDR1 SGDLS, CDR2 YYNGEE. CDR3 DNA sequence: TGTGCCAGCAGCGTAGTTGGGGGGGGCAGTTCTGGAGAGCAGTACTTC. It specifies CASSVVGGGSSGEQYF.

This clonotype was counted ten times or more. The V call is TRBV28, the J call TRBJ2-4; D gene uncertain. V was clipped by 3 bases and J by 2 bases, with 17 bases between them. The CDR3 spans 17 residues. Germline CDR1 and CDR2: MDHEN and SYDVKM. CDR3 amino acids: CASSLYQDPISKNIQYF. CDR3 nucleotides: TGTGCCAGCAGTTTGTACCAGGACCCCATATCCAAAAACATTCAGTACTTC.

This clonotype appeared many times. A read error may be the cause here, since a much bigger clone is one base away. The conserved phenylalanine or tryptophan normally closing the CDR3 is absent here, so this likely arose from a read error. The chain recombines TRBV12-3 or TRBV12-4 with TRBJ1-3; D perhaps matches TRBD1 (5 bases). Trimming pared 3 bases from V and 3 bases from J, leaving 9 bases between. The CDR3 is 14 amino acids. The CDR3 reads CASSFRGVGNTIYL. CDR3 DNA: TGTGCCAGCAGTTTCCGAGGGGTTGGAAACACCATATATCTT.

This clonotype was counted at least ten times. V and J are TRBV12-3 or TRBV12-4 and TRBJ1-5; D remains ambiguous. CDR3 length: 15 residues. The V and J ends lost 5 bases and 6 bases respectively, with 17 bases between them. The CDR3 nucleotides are TGTGCCAGCAGTCCCCCCGGGGTCGGCTTTCAGCCCCAGCATTTT. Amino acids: CASSPPGVGFQPQHF.

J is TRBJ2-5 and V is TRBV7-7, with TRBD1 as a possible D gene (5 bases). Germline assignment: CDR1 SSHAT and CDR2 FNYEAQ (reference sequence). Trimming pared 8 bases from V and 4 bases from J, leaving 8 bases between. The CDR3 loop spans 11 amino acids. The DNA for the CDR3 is TGTGCCAGCGGTGGGGCAGAGACCCAGTACTTC. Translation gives CASGGAETQYF.

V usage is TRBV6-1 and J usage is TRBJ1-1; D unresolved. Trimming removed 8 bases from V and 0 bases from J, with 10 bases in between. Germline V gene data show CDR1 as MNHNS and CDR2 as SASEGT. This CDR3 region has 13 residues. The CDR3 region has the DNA TGTGCCAGCCGGGGATTTATGAACACTGAAGCTTTCTTT. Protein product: CASRGFMNTEAFF.

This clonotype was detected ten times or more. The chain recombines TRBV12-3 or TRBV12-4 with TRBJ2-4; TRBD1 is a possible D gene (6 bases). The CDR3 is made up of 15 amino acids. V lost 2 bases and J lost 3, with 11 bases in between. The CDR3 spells CASSLWGLVKNIQYF. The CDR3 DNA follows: TGTGCCAGCAGTTTATGGGGGCTGGTCAAAAACATTCAGTACTTC.

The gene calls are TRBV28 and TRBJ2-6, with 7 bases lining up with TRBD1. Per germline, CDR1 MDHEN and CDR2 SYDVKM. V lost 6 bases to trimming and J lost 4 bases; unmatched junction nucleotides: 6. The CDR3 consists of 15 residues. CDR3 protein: CASSQDRSGANVLTF. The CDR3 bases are TGTGCCAGCAGCCAGGACAGGTCAGGGGCCAACGTCCTGACTTTC.

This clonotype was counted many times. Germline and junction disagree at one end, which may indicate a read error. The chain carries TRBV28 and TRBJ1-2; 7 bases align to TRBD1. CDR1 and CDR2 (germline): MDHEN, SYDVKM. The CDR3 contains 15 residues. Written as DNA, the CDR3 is TGTGCCTGCAGTCCCCGACAGGGCGGGTGGAATGGCTACACCTTC. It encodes CACSPRQGGWNGYTF.

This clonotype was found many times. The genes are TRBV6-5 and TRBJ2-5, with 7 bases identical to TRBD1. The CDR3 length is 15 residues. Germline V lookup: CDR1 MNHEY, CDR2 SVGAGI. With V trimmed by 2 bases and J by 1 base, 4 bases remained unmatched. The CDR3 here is CASSYGQDSQETQYF. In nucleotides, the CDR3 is TGTGCCAGCAGTTACGGACAGGACAGCCAAGAGACCCAGTACTTC.